This T cell receptor beta chain is drawn from a study of shared clonotypes between healthy human individuals. This clone was counted a single time. Assay: immunoSEQ multiplex PCR; the TCRdb copy retains only in-frame clones and omits some. This table has over a million clones, 97% to 99% appearing once. J was trimmed by 7 bases and V by 4 bases; bases with no gene match: 15. The CDR3 is 17 residues long. Germline V gene sequence: CDR1 SGHAT, CDR2 FQNNGV. This sequence was found in a man aged 25-45 years in good health. V is TRBV11-2 and J is TRBJ2-2, with 7 bases lining up with TRBD1. The sample consisted of naive CD4+ T cells sorted from blood. Subset meaning: CD45RA+ positively selected. In DNA, the CDR3 is TGTGCCAGCAGCTCTCGAAAAGCAGGGGGTCGTGGCGGGGAGCTGTTTTTT. Protein: CASSSRKAGGRGGELFF.